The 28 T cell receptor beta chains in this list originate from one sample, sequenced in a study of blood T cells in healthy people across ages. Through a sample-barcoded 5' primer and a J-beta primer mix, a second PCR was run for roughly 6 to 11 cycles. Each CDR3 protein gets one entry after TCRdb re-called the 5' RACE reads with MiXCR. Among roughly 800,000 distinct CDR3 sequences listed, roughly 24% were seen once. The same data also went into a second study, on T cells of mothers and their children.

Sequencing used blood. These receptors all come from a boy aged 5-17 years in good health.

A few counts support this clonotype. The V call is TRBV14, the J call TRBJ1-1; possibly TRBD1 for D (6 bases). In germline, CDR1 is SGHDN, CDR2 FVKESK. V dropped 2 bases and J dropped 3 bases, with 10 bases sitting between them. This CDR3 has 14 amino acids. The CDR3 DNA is TGTGCCAGCAGCCAAACGGGACACTACACTGAAGCTTTCTTT. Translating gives CASSQTGHYTEAFF.

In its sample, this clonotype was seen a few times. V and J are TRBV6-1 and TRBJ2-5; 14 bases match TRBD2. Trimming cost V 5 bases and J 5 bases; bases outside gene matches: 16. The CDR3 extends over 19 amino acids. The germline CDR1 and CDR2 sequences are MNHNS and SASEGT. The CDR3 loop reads CASSKAYPGLAGAQETQYF. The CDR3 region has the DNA TGTGCCAGCAGTAAGGCATACCCGGGACTAGCGGGAGCGCAGGAGACCCAGTACTTC.

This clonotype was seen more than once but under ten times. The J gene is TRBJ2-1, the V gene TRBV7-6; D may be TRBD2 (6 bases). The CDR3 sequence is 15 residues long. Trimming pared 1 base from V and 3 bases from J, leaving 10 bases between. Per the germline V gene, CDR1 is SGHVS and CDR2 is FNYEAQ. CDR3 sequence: CASSLGGGDYNEQFF. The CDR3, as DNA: TGTGCCAGCAGCTTAGGGGGCGGGGACTACAATGAGCAGTTCTTC.

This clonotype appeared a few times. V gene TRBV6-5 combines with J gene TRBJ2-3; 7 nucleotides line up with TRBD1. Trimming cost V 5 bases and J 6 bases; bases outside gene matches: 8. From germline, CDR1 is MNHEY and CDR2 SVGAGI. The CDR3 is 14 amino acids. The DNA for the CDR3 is TGTGCCAGCAGTAAAACAGGGGCCCGGGATACGCAGTATTTT. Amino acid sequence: CASSKTGARDTQYF.

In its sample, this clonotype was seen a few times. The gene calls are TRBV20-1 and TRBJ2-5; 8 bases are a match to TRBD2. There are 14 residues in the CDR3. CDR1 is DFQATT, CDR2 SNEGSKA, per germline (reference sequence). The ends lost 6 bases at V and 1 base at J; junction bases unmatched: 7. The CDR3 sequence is CSAQSGGLQETQYF. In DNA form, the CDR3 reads TGCAGTGCCCAAAGCGGGGGCCTCCAAGAGACCCAGTACTTC.

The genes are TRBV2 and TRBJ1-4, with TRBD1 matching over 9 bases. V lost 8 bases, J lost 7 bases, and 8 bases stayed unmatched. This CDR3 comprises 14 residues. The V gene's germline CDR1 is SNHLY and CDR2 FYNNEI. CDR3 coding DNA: TGTGCCAGCGGGGCAGGGACAGGGTTTGAAAAACTGTTTTTT. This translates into CASGAGTGFEKLFF.

The CDR3, as DNA: TGCAGCGTTGAAGAATTAGTGATGAACACTGAAGCTTTCTTT. Translating gives CSVEELVMNTEAFF. The chain carries TRBV29-1 and TRBJ1-1; D unclear. This CDR3 spans 14 amino acids. Germline V lookup: CDR1 SQVTM, CDR2 ANQGSEA. Trimming pared 0 bases from V and 0 bases from J, leaving 8 bases between.

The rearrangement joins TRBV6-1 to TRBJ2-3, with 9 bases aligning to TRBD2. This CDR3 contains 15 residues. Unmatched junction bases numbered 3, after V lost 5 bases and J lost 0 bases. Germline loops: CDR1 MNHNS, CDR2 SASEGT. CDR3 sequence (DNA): TGTGCCAGCAGTAGGGCGGGGGGGAGCACAGATACGCAGTATTTT. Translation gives CASSRAGGSTDTQYF.

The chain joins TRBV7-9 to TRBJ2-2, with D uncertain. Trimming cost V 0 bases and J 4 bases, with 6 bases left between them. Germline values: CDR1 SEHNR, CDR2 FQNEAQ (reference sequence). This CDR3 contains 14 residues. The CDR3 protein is CASSLAARTGELFF. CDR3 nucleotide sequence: TGTGCCAGCAGCTTAGCGGCGCGCACCGGGGAGCTGTTTTTT.

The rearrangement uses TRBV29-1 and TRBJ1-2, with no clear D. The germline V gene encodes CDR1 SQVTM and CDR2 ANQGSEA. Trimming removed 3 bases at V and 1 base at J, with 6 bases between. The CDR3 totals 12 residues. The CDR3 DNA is TGCAGCGTTGACGAGGTTAACTATGGCTACACCTTC. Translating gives CSVDEVNYGYTF.

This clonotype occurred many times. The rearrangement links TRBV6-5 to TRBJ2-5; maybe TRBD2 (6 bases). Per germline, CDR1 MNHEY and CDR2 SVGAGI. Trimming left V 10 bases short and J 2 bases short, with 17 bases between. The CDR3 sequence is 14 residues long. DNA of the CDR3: TGTGCCATTTTTGGGGGACTGCAACAAGAGACCCAGTACTTC. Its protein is CAIFGGLQQETQYF.

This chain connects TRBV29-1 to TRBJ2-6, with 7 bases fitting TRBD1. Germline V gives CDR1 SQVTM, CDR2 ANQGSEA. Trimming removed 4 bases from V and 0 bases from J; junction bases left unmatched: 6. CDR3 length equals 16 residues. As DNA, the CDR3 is TGCAGCGTTGGACAGGGAAAGAGCTCTGGGGCCAACGTCCTGACTTTC. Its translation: CSVGQGKSSGANVLTF.

CDR3 amino acids: CASSRDGVPGASGGANTGELFF. The CDR3, as DNA: TGCGCCAGCAGCCGAGATGGGGTCCCGGGTGCTAGCGGGGGGGCGAACACCGGGGAGCTGTTTTTT. This chain uses TRBV4-1 with TRBJ2-2; TRBD2 matches at 12 bases. V was clipped by 4 bases and J by 0 bases; unmatched bases: 18. Germline loops: CDR1 MGHRA, CDR2 YSYEKL. The CDR3 runs 22 residues.

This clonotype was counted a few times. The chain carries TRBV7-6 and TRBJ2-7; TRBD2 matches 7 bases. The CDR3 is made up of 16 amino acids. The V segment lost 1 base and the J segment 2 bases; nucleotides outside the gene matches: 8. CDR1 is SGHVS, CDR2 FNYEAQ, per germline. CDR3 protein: CASSLDISGLAYEQYF. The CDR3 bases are TGTGCCAGCAGCTTAGATATTAGCGGGTTGGCCTACGAGCAGTACTTC. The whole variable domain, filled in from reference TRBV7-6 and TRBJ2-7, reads GAGVSQSPRYKVTKRGQDVALRCDPISGHVSLYWYRQALGQGPEFLTYFNYEAQQDKSGLPNDRFSAERPEGSISTLTIQRTEQRDSAMYRCASSLDISGLAYEQYFGPGTRLTVT.

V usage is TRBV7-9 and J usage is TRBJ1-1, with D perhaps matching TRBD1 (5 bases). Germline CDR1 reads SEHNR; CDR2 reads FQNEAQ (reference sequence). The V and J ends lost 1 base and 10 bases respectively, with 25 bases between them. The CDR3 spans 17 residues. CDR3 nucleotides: TGTGCCAGCAGCTTAGGTCCCCTAAGGGAACCCCATACAGGAGCTTTCTTT. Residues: CASSLGPLREPHTGAFF. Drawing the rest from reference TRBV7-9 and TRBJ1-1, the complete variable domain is DTGVSQNPRHKITKRGQNVTFRCDPISEHNRLYWYRQTLGQGPEFLTYFQNEAQLEKSRLLSDRFSAERPKGSFSTLEIQRTEQGDSAMYLCASSLGPLREPHTGAFFGQGTRLTVV.

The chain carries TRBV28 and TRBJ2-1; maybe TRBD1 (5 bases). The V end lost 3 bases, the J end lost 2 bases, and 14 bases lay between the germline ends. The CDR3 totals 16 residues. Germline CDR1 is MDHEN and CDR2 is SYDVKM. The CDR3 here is CASSFSSGYAYNEQFF. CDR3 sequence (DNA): TGTGCCAGCAGTTTTTCATCAGGGTACGCCTACAATGAGCAGTTCTTC.

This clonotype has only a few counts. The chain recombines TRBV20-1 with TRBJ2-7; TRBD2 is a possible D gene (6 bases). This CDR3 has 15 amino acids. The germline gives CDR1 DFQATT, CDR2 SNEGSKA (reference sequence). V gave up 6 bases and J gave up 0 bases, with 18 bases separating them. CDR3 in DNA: TGCAGTGCCCCCAAGTCCGGGGGATCCTCCTACGAGCAGTACTTC. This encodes CSAPKSGGSSYEQYF.

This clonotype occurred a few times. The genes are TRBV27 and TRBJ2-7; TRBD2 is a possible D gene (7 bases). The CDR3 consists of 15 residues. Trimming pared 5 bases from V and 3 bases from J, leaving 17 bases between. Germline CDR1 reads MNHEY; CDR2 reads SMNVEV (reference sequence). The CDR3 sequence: CASSAGAGLFYEQYF. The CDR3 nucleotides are TGTGCCAGCAGTGCGGGGGCAGGCCTTTTCTACGAGCAGTACTTC.

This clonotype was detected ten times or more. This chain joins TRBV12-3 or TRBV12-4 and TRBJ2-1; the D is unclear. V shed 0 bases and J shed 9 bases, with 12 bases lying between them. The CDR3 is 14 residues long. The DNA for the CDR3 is TGTGCCAGCAGTTTAGCGCGGCGAGGAACTGAGCAGTTCTTC. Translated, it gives CASSLARRGTEQFF.

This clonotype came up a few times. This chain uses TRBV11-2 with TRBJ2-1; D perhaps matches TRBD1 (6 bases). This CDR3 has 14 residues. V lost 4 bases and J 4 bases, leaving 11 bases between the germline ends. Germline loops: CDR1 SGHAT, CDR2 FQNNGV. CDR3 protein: CASSWFDRYNEQFF. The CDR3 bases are TGTGCCAGCAGCTGGTTTGACAGGTACAATGAGCAGTTCTTC.

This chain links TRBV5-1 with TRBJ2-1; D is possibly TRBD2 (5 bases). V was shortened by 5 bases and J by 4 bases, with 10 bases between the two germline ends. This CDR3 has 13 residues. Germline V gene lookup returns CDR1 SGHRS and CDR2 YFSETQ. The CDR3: CASRSGLYNEQFF. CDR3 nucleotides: TGCGCCAGCAGGTCCGGACTGTACAATGAGCAGTTCTTC.

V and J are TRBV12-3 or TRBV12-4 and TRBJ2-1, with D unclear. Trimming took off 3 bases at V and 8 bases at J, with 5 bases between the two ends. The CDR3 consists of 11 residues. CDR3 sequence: CASSFWHEQFF. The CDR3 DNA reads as TGTGCCAGCAGTTTTTGGCATGAGCAGTTCTTC.

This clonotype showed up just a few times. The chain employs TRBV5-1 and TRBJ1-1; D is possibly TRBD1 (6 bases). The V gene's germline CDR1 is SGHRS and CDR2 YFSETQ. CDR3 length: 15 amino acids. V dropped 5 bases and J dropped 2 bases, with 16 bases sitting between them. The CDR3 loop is CASREVAGANTEAFF. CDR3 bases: TGCGCCAGCAGGGAAGTGGCGGGGGCAAACACTGAAGCTTTCTTT.

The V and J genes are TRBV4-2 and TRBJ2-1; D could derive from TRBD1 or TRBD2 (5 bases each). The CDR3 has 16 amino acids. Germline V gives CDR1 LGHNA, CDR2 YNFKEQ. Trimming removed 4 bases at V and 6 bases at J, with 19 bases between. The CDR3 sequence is CASSPTQGPKGNEQFF. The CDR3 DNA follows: TGTGCCAGCAGCCCTACCCAGGGACCAAAGGGCAATGAGCAGTTCTTC.

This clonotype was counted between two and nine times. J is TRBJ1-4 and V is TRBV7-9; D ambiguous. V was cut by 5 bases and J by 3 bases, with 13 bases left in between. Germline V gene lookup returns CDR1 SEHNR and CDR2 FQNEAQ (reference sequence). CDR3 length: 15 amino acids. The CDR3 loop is CASSTGSGANEKLFF. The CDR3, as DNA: TGTGCCAGCAGCACTGGGAGCGGAGCTAATGAAAAACTGTTTTTT.

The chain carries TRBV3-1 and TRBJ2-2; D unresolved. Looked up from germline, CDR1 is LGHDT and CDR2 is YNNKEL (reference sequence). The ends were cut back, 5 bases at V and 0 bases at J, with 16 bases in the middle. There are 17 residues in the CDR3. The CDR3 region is CASSDSVGAANTGELFF. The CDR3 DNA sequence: TGTGCCAGCAGCGACTCGGTTGGCGCTGCGAACACCGGGGAGCTGTTTTTT.

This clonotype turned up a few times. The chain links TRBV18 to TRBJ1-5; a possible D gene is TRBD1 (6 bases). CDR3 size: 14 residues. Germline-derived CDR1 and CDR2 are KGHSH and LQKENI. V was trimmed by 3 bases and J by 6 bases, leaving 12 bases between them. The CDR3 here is CASSPGGWGQPQHF. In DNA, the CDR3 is TGTGCCAGCTCACCGGGGGGCTGGGGTCAGCCCCAGCATTTT. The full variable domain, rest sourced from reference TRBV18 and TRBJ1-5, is NAGVMQNPRHLVRRRGQEARLRCSPMKGHSHVYWYRQLPEEGLKFMVYLQKENIIDESGMPKERFSAEFPKEGPSILRIQQVVRGDSAAYFCASSPGGWGQPQHFGDGTRLSIL.

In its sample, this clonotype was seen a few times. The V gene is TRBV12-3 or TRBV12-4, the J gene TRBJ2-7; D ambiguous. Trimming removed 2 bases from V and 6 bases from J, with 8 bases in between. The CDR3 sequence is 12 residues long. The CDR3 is CASSLSRAEQYF. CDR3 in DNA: TGTGCCAGCAGTTTAAGTAGGGCCGAGCAGTACTTC.